The rows below give T cell receptor beta chains drawn from one sample of a study of CD8+ T cells in alopecia areata. Data came from immunoSEQ multiplex PCR; TCRdb stores just in-frame clones and leaves some out. The table includes roughly 100,000 clones, 55% detected once. The specimen was CD4+ T cells sorted from blood. The receptors were sampled from a human donor in good health. CDR3s include the opening cysteine and the closing phenylalanine or tryptophan. Each record gives: clone size, J gene, V gene, D gene, CDR3 DNA, CDR3 protein. The D gene is left open where the match is weak. The size field is filled for only some rows; it gives once, few, many or a size class.

>-|TRBJ1-2|TRBV30|-
TGTGCCGGTTACGGGGATGGCTACACCTTC
CAGYGDGYTF
>-|TRBJ1-2|TRBV10-3|-
TGTGCCATCAGGGACAGCAGCCGTGGATATGGCTACACCTTC
CAIRDSSRGYGYTF
>few|TRBJ2-1|TRBV29-1|-
TGCAGCGGGGGAGACCGTCCGGGGTACAATGAGCAGTTCTTC
CSGGDRPGYNEQFF
>few|TRBJ2-3|TRBV7-2|TRBD2
TGTGCCAGCAGCTTATTGACTAGCGGCGCAGATACGCAGTATTTT
CASSLLTSGADTQYF
>-|TRBJ2-7|TRBV4-2|TRBD1
TGTGCCAGCAGCCAAGATGTACAGGGGACATACGAGCAGTACTTC
CASSQDVQGTYEQYF
>-|TRBJ1-5|TRBV30|TRBD1
TGTGCCTGGAGTGCCCTGACAGGGCGTGATCAGCCCCAGCATTTT
CAWSALTGRDQPQHF
>few|TRBJ1-2|TRBV7-9|-
TGTGCCAGCAGCGATACAACAGTCTATGGCTACACCTTC
CASSDTTVYGYTF
>-|TRBJ1-1|TRBV18|TRBD1
TGTGCCAGCTCATCGAGGACAGGGTGGAACACTGAAGCTTTCTTT
CASSSRTGWNTEAFF
>few|TRBJ2-4|TRBV30|-
TGTGCCTGGAGTTCGGGGCAAACCAAAAACATTCAGTACTTC
CAWSSGQTKNIQYF
>-|TRBJ2-7|TRBV18|-
TGTGCCAGCTCATCCAGCTCCTACGAGCAGTACTTC
CASSSSSYEQYF
>many|TRBJ2-3|TRBV15|TRBD2
TGTGCCACCAGCAATGGCTTAGCGGGGGTCACAGATACGCAGTATTTT
CATSNGLAGVTDTQYF
>-|TRBJ2-5|TRBV7-3|TRBD2
TGTGCCAGCAGCTCGGGACTAGCCGGGACCCAGTACTTC
CASSSGLAGTQYF
>-|TRBJ2-5|TRBV4-1|TRBD2
TGCGCCAGCAGCCACCCGGGACTAGGGAAGGAGACCCAGTACTTC
CASSHPGLGKETQYF
>few|TRBJ1-4|TRBV9|-
TGTGCCAGCACCAGGGGTAAGCAGAGAGCAACTAATGAAAAACTGTTTTTT
CASTRGKQRATNEKLFF
>-|TRBJ1-2|TRBV5-1|-
TGCGCCAGCAGCTTGGCCCCGGGGGGTACTTACTATGGCTACACCTTC
CASSLAPGGTYYGYTF
>-|TRBJ2-1|TRBV28|-
TGTGCCAGCAGTATCCCGGAGGACAGCAATGAGCAGTTCTTC
CASSIPEDSNEQFF
>-|TRBJ2-3|TRBV6-5|-
TGTGCCAGCCAACGTGGGTATACGCAGTATTTT
CASQRGYTQYF
>few|TRBJ2-2|TRBV5-1|-
TGCGCCAGCAGCTTGGACCCAGCCCCTCTCGGGGAGCTGTTTTTT
CASSLDPAPLGELFF
>many|TRBJ2-7|TRBV7-2|TRBD1
TGTGCCAGCAGCCCTTGGACAGGAGTAGACGAGCAGTACTTC
CASSPWTGVDEQYF
>-|TRBJ1-5|TRBV30|-
TGTGCCTGGAGTGTAGAGTACAGGGCGGCCCAGCATTTT
CAWSVEYRAAQHF
>few|TRBJ2-7|TRBV6-1|TRBD1
TGTGCCAGCAGTTTGACAGGGGAGAGGGAGCAGTACTTC
CASSLTGEREQYF
>-|TRBJ2-1|TRBV7-7|TRBD2
TGTGCTAGCAGCCCCGGGACTAGCGGTGAGCAGTTCTTC
CASSPGTSGEQFF
>-|TRBJ2-2|TRBV30|TRBD1
TGTGCCTGGAGTCCAGGGGGAAACACCGGGGAGCTGTTTTTT
CAWSPGGNTGELFF
>-|TRBJ2-3|TRBV9|-
TGTGCCAGCAGCGTAACGGGGGAGGGCACAGATACGCAGTATTTT
CASSVTGEGTDTQYF
>-|TRBJ2-5|TRBV2|-
TGTGCCAGCAGTGAACAGGGCCAAGAGACCCAGTACTTC
CASSEQGQETQYF